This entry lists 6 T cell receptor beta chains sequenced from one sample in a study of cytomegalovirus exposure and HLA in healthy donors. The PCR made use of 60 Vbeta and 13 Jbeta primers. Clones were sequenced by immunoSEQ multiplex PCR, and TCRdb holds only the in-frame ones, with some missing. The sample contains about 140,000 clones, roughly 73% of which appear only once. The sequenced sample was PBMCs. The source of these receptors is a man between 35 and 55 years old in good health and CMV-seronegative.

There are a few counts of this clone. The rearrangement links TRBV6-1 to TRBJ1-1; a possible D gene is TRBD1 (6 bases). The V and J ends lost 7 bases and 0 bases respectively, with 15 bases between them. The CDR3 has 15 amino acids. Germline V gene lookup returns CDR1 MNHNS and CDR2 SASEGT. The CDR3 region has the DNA TGTGCCAGCACTCGCCCGAGGGGGATGAACACTGAAGCTTTCTTT. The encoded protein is CASTRPRGMNTEAFF.

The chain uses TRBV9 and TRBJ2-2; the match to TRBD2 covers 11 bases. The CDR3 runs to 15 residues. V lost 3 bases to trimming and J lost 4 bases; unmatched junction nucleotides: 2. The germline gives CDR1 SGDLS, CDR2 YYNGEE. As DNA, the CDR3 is TGTGCCAGCAGCGCACTAGCGGGGGCCACCGGGGAGCTGTTTTTT. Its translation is CASSALAGATGELFF.

CDR3 protein: CASSPPPSGAPYEQYF. The CDR3 DNA reads as TGCGCCAGCAGCCCCCCCCCTAGCGGTGCACCCTACGAGCAGTACTTC. The genes are TRBV5-1 and TRBJ2-7, with 7 bases fitting TRBD2. Trimming cost V 4 bases and J 2 bases; bases outside gene matches: 12. The CDR3 loop spans 16 amino acids. Germline V CDR1 and CDR2: SGHRS, YFSETQ.

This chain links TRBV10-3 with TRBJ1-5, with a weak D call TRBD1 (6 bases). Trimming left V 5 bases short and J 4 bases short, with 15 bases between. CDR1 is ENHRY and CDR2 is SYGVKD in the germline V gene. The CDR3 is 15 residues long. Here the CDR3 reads CAISSGDAPNQPQHF. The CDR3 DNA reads TGTGCCATCAGTTCAGGGGACGCACCTAATCAGCCCCAGCATTTT.

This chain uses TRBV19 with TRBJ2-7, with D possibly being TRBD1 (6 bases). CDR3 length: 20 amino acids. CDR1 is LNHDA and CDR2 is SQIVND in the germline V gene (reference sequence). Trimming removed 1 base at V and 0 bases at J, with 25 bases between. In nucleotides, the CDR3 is TGTGCCAGTAGTATAGTTGGTCGCTCCTCCGGGACACTAAGCTCCTACGAGCAGTACTTC. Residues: CASSIVGRSSGTLSSYEQYF.

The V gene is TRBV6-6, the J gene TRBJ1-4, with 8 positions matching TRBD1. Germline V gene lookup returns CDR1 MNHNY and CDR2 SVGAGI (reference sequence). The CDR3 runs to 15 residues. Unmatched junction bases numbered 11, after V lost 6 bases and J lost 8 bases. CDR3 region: CASSRDRGGWEKLFF. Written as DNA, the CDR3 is TGTGCCAGCAGCAGAGACAGGGGAGGTTGGGAAAAACTGTTTTTT.